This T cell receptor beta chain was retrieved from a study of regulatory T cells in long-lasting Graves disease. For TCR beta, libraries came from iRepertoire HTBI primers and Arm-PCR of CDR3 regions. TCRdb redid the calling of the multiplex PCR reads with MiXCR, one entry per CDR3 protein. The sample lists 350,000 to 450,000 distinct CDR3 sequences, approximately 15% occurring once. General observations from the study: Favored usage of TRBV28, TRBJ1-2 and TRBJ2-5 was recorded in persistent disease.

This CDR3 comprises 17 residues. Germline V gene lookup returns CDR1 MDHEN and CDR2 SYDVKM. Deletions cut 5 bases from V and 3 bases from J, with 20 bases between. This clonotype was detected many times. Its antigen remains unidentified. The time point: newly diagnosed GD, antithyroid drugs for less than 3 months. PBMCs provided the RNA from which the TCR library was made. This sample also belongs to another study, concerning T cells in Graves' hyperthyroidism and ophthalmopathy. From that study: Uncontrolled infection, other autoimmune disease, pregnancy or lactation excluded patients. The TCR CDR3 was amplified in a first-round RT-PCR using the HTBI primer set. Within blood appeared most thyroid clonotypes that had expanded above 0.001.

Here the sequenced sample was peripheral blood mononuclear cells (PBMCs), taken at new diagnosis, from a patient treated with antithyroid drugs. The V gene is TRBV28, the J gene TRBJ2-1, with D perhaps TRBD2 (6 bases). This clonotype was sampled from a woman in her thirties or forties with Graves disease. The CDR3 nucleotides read TGTGCCAGCAGTCAATACTACTCCGGGACTTTCTACAATGAGCAGTTCTTC. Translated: CASSQYYSGTFYNEQFF.